Listed below are T cell receptor beta chains from one sample, sequenced in a study of lymphopenia after photon versus proton radiotherapy. Sequenced by immunoSEQ multiplex PCR; TCRdb stores in-frame clones only, minus some. The data contain approximately 30,000 clones, 94% of them singletons. Sequencing used peripheral blood, obtained from a patient treated with photon-based radiotherapy. Every receptor here comes from a woman aged 50 to 60 with cholangiocarcinoma. Both conserved end residues are part of each CDR3.

v_gene: TRBV14
j_gene: TRBJ1-6
CDR3aa: CASSLTDGSPLHF

v_gene: TRBV2
j_gene: TRBJ2-3
CDR3aa: CASREQGAWTDTQYF

v_gene: TRBV25-1
j_gene: TRBJ1-1
CDR3aa: CASSDRFMNTEAFF

v_gene: TRBV18
j_gene: TRBJ2-5
CDR3aa: CASSPTGQEETQYF

v_gene: TRBV19
j_gene: TRBJ1-1
CDR3aa: CASKEGPRGTEAFF

v_gene: TRBV5-5
j_gene: TRBJ2-7
CDR3aa: CASSLPGQGTSEQYF

v_gene: TRBV29-1
j_gene: TRBJ1-1
CDR3aa: CSVDLRGMAFF

v_gene: TRBV5-1
j_gene: TRBJ2-1
CDR3aa: CASRVAGGNEQFF

v_gene: TRBV19
j_gene: TRBJ2-1
CDR3aa: CASSPTGGLWNEQFF

v_gene: TRBV7-2
j_gene: TRBJ1-2
CDR3aa: CASSLRGGQGDYGYTF

v_gene: TRBV11-3
j_gene: TRBJ2-3
CDR3aa: CASSPGGWASTDTQYF

v_gene: TRBV10-2
j_gene: TRBJ2-7
CDR3aa: CASSDSGRISYEQYF

v_gene: TRBV14
j_gene: TRBJ2-5
CDR3aa: CASSQVAWAGTQYF

v_gene: TRBV2
j_gene: TRBJ2-1
CDR3aa: CASRGGWSEQFF

v_gene: TRBV4-3
j_gene: TRBJ1-4
CDR3aa: CASSPGTTANEKLFF

v_gene: TRBV19
j_gene: TRBJ2-3
CDR3aa: CASSEGGGTTDTQYF

v_gene: TRBV2
j_gene: TRBJ2-4
CDR3aa: CASSEPGVGAAGIAKNIQYF

v_gene: TRBV7-2
j_gene: TRBJ1-2
CDR3aa: CASSLGENYGYTF

v_gene: TRBV11-2
j_gene: TRBJ2-3
CDR3aa: CASSSFGSGVMDTQYF

v_gene: TRBV10-1
j_gene: TRBJ2-5
CDR3aa: CASSDSRGTQYF

v_gene: TRBV10-3
j_gene: TRBJ1-1
CDR3aa: CAISSNGDTEAFF

v_gene: TRBV7-8
j_gene: TRBJ1-2
CDR3aa: CASSLDRIGYTF

v_gene: TRBV10-2
j_gene: TRBJ2-1
CDR3aa: CASSTGQGSNEQFF

v_gene: TRBV6-1
j_gene: TRBJ1-2
CDR3aa: CASSELDSYGYTF

v_gene: TRBV9
j_gene: TRBJ1-2
CDR3aa: CASSGPDTYYGYTF

v_gene: TRBV5-8
j_gene: TRBJ2-3
CDR3aa: CASSRRQGLDTQYF

v_gene: TRBV4-3
j_gene: TRBJ2-7
CDR3aa: CASSPGQGADEQYF

v_gene: TRBV5-1
j_gene: TRBJ2-7
CDR3aa: CASSLAFGTYEQYF

v_gene: TRBV5-4
j_gene: TRBJ2-7
CDR3aa: CASSPVSRGSSYEQYF